This passage covers 27 T cell receptor beta chains from one sample sequenced in a study of technical replicates of blood from a handful of donors. The assay was immunoSEQ multiplex PCR, and TCRdb's table has in-frame clones only and misses some. In the table there are 60,000 to 70,000 clones, more than 75% of which are singletons. Sequenced material: PBMCs. The receptors were gathered from a human donor in good health. Some clones in this sample may be carry-over from other donors' samples.

This sequence joins TRBV6-1 and TRBJ1-1; the match to TRBD1 covers 10 bases. Unmatched junction bases numbered 5, after V lost 4 bases and J lost 0 bases. Germline assignment: CDR1 MNHNS and CDR2 SASEGT. The CDR3 spans 16 residues. This CDR3 is CASSGRTGGLNTEAFF. In nucleotides, the CDR3 is TGTGCCAGCAGTGGTAGGACAGGGGGGTTGAACACTGAAGCTTTCTTT.

The chain uses TRBV2 and TRBJ2-3; TRBD2 matches at 14 bases. The trim removed 3 bases at V and 8 bases at J, leaving 4 bases unmatched. Germline CDR1 and CDR2: SNHLY and FYNNEI. This CDR3 is built from 15 residues. The CDR3 protein is CASSEGLAGAVTQYF. CDR3 nucleotides: TGTGCCAGCAGTGAGGGACTAGCGGGAGCGGTTACGCAGTATTTT. The full variable domain, in which reference TRBV2 and TRBJ2-3 provide the parts outside the CDR3, is EPEVTQTPSHQVTQMGQEVILRCVPISNHLYFYWYRQILGQKVEFLVSFYNNEISEKSEIFDDQFSVERPDGSNFTLKIRSTKLEDSAMYFCASSEGLAGAVTQYFGPGTRLTVL.

The rearrangement joins TRBV4-1 to TRBJ2-3, with 9 bases matching TRBD2. J gave up 0 bases and V 4 bases, and 2 bases lay outside the gene matches. CDR3 length: 15 amino acids. Germline assignment: CDR1 MGHRA and CDR2 YSYEKL. The CDR3 region has the DNA TGCGCCAGCAGCCCCCTAGCGGGGAGCACAGATACGCAGTATTTT. Translated, it gives CASSPLAGSTDTQYF.

The rearrangement links TRBV7-9 to TRBJ2-1, with 10 nucleotides matching TRBD2. CDR1 and CDR2 (germline): SEHNR, FQNEAQ (reference sequence). Unmatched junction bases numbered 8, after V lost 2 bases and J lost 7 bases. This CDR3 is built from 16 residues. Here the CDR3 reads CASSLLGLAGVNEQFF. In nucleotides, the CDR3 is TGTGCCAGCAGCTTACTAGGGCTAGCGGGAGTAAATGAGCAGTTCTTC.

The V gene is TRBV9, the J gene TRBJ1-2; D gene ambiguous. The V and J ends lost 0 bases and 8 bases respectively, with 17 bases between them. The CDR3 is 15 amino acids. Germline CDR1 SGDLS, CDR2 YYNGEE. This CDR3 is CASSVGHVSPSGYTF. The CDR3 DNA reads as TGTGCCAGCAGCGTAGGACACGTGAGCCCGTCCGGCTACACCTTC.

The rearrangement uses TRBV6-1 and TRBJ2-7, with D maybe TRBD1 (8 bases). The CDR3 runs 16 residues. Trimming shortened V by 2 bases and J by 1 base, and 15 bases separated the two germline ends. Germline CDR1 reads MNHNS; CDR2 reads SASEGT. DNA for the CDR3: TGTGCCAGCAGTGAATCAACAGGGGGGGGGTCCTACGAGCAGTACTTC. It is translated as CASSESTGGGSYEQYF.

The chain joins TRBV29-1 to TRBJ2-1, with 9 bases matching TRBD1. The junction had 9 bases not matched to a gene; V was cut back by 7 bases and J by 5 bases. The length of the CDR3 is 14 residues. CDR1 is SQVTM, CDR2 ANQGSEA, per germline. This CDR3 is CSAMKGTGNNEQFF. The CDR3, as DNA: TGCAGCGCCATGAAAGGGACAGGGAACAATGAGCAGTTCTTC.

This clone occurred once. The chain is built from TRBV11-1 and TRBJ2-3; 14 bases are shared with TRBD2. Trimming took 5 bases from V and 6 from J; bases not matched to a gene: 4. The CDR3 extends over 15 amino acids. Germline V gene lookup returns CDR1 SGHAT and CDR2 FQDESV (reference sequence). CDR3 DNA: TGTGCCAGCAGCCCGACTAGCGGGAGGGTGGATACGCAGTATTTT. This gives the protein CASSPTSGRVDTQYF.

This chain links TRBV6-4 with TRBJ2-2; D is unclear. Germline loops: CDR1 MRHNA, CDR2 SNTAGT. Trimming stripped 0 bases from V and 5 bases from J, with 4 bases between. CDR3 length: 13 residues. The CDR3 bases are TGTGCCAGCAGTGACTCTCAAACCGGGGAGCTGTTTTTT. Protein sequence: CASSDSQTGELFF.

The rearrangement links TRBV11-2 to TRBJ2-7; D is ambiguous. The CDR3 spans 12 residues. V lost 1 base and J lost 4, with 5 bases in between. CDR1 is SGHAT, CDR2 FQNNGV, per germline. The DNA for the CDR3 is TGTGCCAGCAGCTTAGGCGTTTACGAGCAGTACTTC. This sequence encodes CASSLGVYEQYF.

This clone was seen repeatedly, ten times or more. The V call is TRBV2, the J call TRBJ2-3; no clear D. CDR3 length equals 12 residues. With 6 bases removed from V and 4 bases from J, the gap between germline ends came to 8 bases. Germline CDR1 reads SNHLY; CDR2 reads FYNNEI. DNA of the CDR3: TGTGCCAGCAGCGCGCCCGCAGATACGCAGTATTTT. Translated: CASSAPADTQYF.

There are a few counts of this clone. The rearrangement uses TRBV5-1 and TRBJ1-3; possibly TRBD1 for D (6 bases). This CDR3 is 14 amino acids long. The V end lost 1 base, the J end lost 3 bases, and 8 bases lay between the germline ends. From germline, CDR1 is SGHRS and CDR2 YFSETQ. The CDR3 sequence: CASSLTGIGNTIYF. The CDR3 DNA follows: TGCGCCAGCAGCTTGACAGGGATTGGAAACACCATATATTTT.

Only one count was recorded for this clone. The chain is built from TRBV12-5 and TRBJ2-2; tentative D call: TRBD2 (5 bases). The ends were cut back, 6 bases at V and 1 base at J, with 21 bases in the middle. The CDR3 runs 18 residues. Germline V lookup: CDR1 LGHNT, CDR2 FRNRAP. The CDR3 protein is CASGDPRTLKGNTGELFF. Here the CDR3 DNA reads TGTGCTAGTGGGGATCCAAGGACTCTCAAAGGGAACACCGGGGAGCTGTTTTTT.

The chain employs TRBV7-2 and TRBJ2-2, with D hard to call. V dropped 0 bases and J dropped 1 base, with 12 bases sitting between them. The CDR3 totals 17 residues. The germline gives CDR1 SGHTA, CDR2 FQGNSA. The CDR3 nucleotides read TGTGCCAGCAGCTTAGCGCCACAAAATATGAACACCGGGGAGCTGTTTTTT. Encoded protein: CASSLAPQNMNTGELFF.

This clone was found a few times. The J gene is TRBJ1-1, the V gene TRBV2; D is uncertain. Trimming took off 4 bases at V and 7 bases at J, with 7 bases between the two ends. Germline V gene lookup returns CDR1 SNHLY and CDR2 FYNNEI. The CDR3 extends over 11 amino acids. The CDR3 protein is CASSGRVEAFF. The CDR3 nucleotides read TGTGCCAGCAGTGGACGGGTTGAAGCTTTCTTT.

The chain employs TRBV19 and TRBJ2-7; 9 nucleotides line up with TRBD2. The CDR3 length is 15 residues. CDR1 is LNHDA, CDR2 SQIVND, per germline (reference sequence). V lost 9 bases to trimming and J lost 7 bases; unmatched junction nucleotides: 16. Here the CDR3 reads CASSGASGKTGEQYF. The CDR3 nucleotides read TGTGCCAGCTCTGGGGCTAGCGGGAAAACGGGGGAGCAGTACTTC. Full variable domain (missing parts from reference TRBV19 and TRBJ2-7): DGGITQSPKYLFRKEGQNVTLSCEQNLNHDAMYWYRQDPGQGLRLIYYSQIVNDFQKGDIAEGYSVSREKKESFPLTVTSAQKNPTAFYLCASSGASGKTGEQYFGPGTRLTVT.

V and J are TRBV4-3 and TRBJ2-1, with 7 bases identical to TRBD2. This CDR3 is built from 16 residues. V trimming: 3 bases; J trimming: 1 base; junction bases outside the gene matches: 6. Germline loops: CDR1 LGHNA, CDR2 YSLEER. CDR3 protein: CASSHVGAGSYNEQFF. The CDR3 DNA sequence: TGCGCCAGCAGCCACGTCGGAGCGGGGTCCTACAATGAGCAGTTCTTC.

The chain employs TRBV7-2 and TRBJ1-3; unclear D gene. V lost 5 bases, J lost 2 bases, and 16 bases lay in between. Looked up from germline, CDR1 is SGHTA and CDR2 is FQGNSA. This CDR3 spans 16 amino acids. The CDR3 region is CASSLESTLPGNTIYF. CDR3 coding DNA: TGTGCCAGCAGCCTAGAGTCAACATTACCTGGAAACACCATATATTTT.

The chain is built from TRBV7-9 and TRBJ2-7; 9 positions match TRBD1. This CDR3 is built from 17 residues. The germline V gene has CDR1 SEHNR and CDR2 FQNEAQ (reference sequence). The ends lost 5 bases at V and 3 bases at J; junction bases unmatched: 14. CDR3 coding DNA: TGTGCCAGCAGCACCGGGACAGGGCCCTTCCACCACTACGAGCAGTACTTC. Translation gives CASSTGTGPFHHYEQYF.

V and J are TRBV6-1 and TRBJ2-2, with 8 positions matching TRBD1. Unmatched junction bases numbered 5, after V lost 7 bases and J lost 1 base. In germline, CDR1 is MNHNS, CDR2 SASEGT. The CDR3 has 15 amino acids. CDR3 DNA: TGTGCCAGCACCTCGACAGGGGAGAACACCGGGGAGCTGTTTTTT. Encoded protein: CASTSTGENTGELFF.

Here the CDR3 reads CASSQGLGGERGSGNLGETQYF. The CDR3 DNA reads TGCGCCAGCAGCCAAGGGCTCGGGGGAGAGCGGGGTAGTGGGAACTTGGGGGAGACCCAGTACTTC. The V call is TRBV4-3, the J call TRBJ2-5; TRBD2 aligns across 7 bases. After removal of 1 base from V and 5 bases from J, the junction contained 28 bases not matched to a gene. The CDR3 consists of 22 residues. Germline V gene data show CDR1 as LGHNA and CDR2 as YSLEER.

V gene TRBV6-1 combines with J gene TRBJ2-3; D ambiguous. The germline V and J ends were trimmed by 6 bases and 0 bases, with 10 bases remaining between them. The V gene's germline CDR1 is MNHNS and CDR2 SASEGT. This CDR3 spans 14 amino acids. In DNA form, the CDR3 reads TGTGCCAGCAGCCCGACACTCAGCACAGATACGCAGTATTTT. As protein: CASSPTLSTDTQYF.

The sample holds one count of this clone. This chain connects TRBV10-3 to TRBJ2-7; tentatively, D is TRBD2 (5 bases). The V and J ends lost 3 bases and 2 bases respectively, with 14 bases between them. Germline lookup yields CDR1 ENHRY and CDR2 SYGVKD. This CDR3 has 15 residues. The DNA of the CDR3 is TGTGCCATCAGTGACCACCCGGACTCGACCTACGAGCAGTACTTC. This codes for CAISDHPDSTYEQYF.

The chain has TRBV27 and TRBJ1-2; D might be TRBD1 (5 bases). The germline gives CDR1 MNHEY, CDR2 SMNVEV (reference sequence). V shed 0 bases and J shed 8 bases, with 16 bases lying between them. This CDR3 comprises 15 residues. The CDR3 region is CASSLSWVSSGGYTF. CDR3 nucleotide sequence: TGTGCCAGCAGTTTATCGTGGGTCTCCTCAGGGGGCTACACCTTC.

A single count supports this clone. This chain joins TRBV2 and TRBJ2-2, with 9 bases aligning to TRBD1. The germline CDR1 and CDR2 sequences are SNHLY and FYNNEI. The CDR3 sequence is 16 residues long. Losses at the gene ends were 6 bases for V and 4 bases for J; bases not matched to a gene: 9. CDR3 sequence: CASRKGTGKGTGELFF. Here the CDR3 DNA reads TGTGCCAGCAGGAAGGGGACAGGGAAAGGCACCGGGGAGCTGTTTTTT.

The genes are TRBV5-3 and TRBJ2-3, with TRBD2 identical over 12 bases. TRBV5-3 is noted as an ORF with a role that remains uncertain. V shed 4 bases, J shed 3 bases, and the junction held 6 bases outside the gene matches. The CDR3 runs to 16 residues. The CDR3 loop reads CARSGPTSGRTDTQYF. CDR3 sequence (DNA): TGTGCCAGAAGCGGGCCGACTAGCGGGAGAACAGATACGCAGTATTTT.

This chain connects TRBV19 to TRBJ2-2; 7 bases are shared with TRBD1. The CDR3 contains 15 residues. V shed 5 bases, J shed 3 bases, and the junction held 6 bases outside the gene matches. Germline CDR1 is LNHDA and CDR2 is SQIVND (reference sequence). The CDR3 reads CASSAATGHTGELFF. In DNA form, the CDR3 reads TGTGCCAGTAGTGCCGCGACAGGGCACACCGGGGAGCTGTTTTTT.